This TCR beta chain was sequenced for a study of control samples from healthy donors and cancer patients. CDR3 size: 11 residues. CDR1 is DFQATT, CDR2 SNEGSKA, per germline (reference sequence). The V and J ends lost 6 bases and 3 bases respectively, with 9 bases between them. Only in-frame clones appear in the TCRdb table, and some are missing; sequencing was by immunoSEQ multiplex PCR. The sample carries tens of thousands of clones, 90% recorded once. The sequence came from a man aged 60 to 69 with colorectal cancer. The sample taken for sequencing was PBMCs. The chain recombines TRBV20-1 with TRBJ2-7; D may be TRBD1 (6 bases). CDR3 coding DNA: TGCAGTGCCCTGACAGGCTACGAGCAGTACTTC. Protein sequence: CSALTGYEQYF.